This is a list of T cell receptor beta chains from one sample in a study of radiotherapy plus CTLA-4 blockade in lung cancer. Here immunoSEQ multiplex PCR was the method, and the copy in TCRdb shows in-frame clones only, minus some. Here the sample spans about 68,000 clones, roughly 85% being singletons. Here the sequenced sample was peripheral blood, taken from a patient treated with radiotherapy plus ipilimumab. The receptors originated from a human donor with non-small cell lung cancer who had a complete response to radiotherapy plus ipilimumab. The CDR3 runs from the conserved cysteine through the conserved F or W. D genes are given only for firm matches. Clone size is shown for a subset of rows, as once, few, many or a class of expanded clone.

TRBV7-9	NA	TRBJ1-2	NA	CASSFGGDLRYGYTF	TGTGCCAGCAGCTTCGGGGGGGACCTACGCTATGGCTACACCTTC
TRBV10-3	NA	TRBJ1-5	NA	CAIKKDRISNQPQHF	TGTGCCATAAAAAAGGACAGAATAAGCAATCAGCCCCAGCATTTT
TRBV5-1	NA	TRBJ2-2	NA	CASSPGAQGHGGELFF	TGCGCCAGCAGCCCCGGGGCGCAGGGGCATGGCGGGGAGCTGTTTTTT
TRBV30	NA	TRBJ1-2	NA	CAWSVLDYGYTF	TGTGCCTGGAGTGTTCTAGATTATGGCTACACCTTC
TRBV30	NA	TRBJ1-4	NA	CAWRAPGRVEKLFF	TGTGCCTGGAGGGCCCCCGGGAGGGTTGAAAAACTGTTTTTT
TRBV18	TRBD1	TRBJ1-4	NA	CASSPLTRGQTVLEKLFF	TGTGCCAGCTCACCATTAACCCGGGGACAGACCGTCTTGGAAAAACTGTTTTTT
TRBV5-1	NA	TRBJ1-5	NA	CASSLNPGDYGNQPQHF	TGCGCCAGCAGCTTGAATCCAGGGGACTATGGCAATCAGCCCCAGCATTTT
TRBV30	NA	TRBJ1-1	NA	CAWRRQANTEAFF	TGTGCCTGGAGGAGGCAAGCAAACACTGAAGCTTTCTTT
TRBV11-3	NA	TRBJ2-5	few	CASSFGGSQETQYF	TGTGCCAGCAGCTTCGGAGGGTCCCAAGAGACCCAGTACTTC
TRBV14	NA	TRBJ1-1	NA	CASSLRTANWNTEAFF	TGTGCCAGCAGCCTCCGGACAGCCAATTGGAACACTGAAGCTTTCTTT
TRBV6-5	TRBD1	TRBJ1-2	NA	CASNPGQGLGYTF	TGTGCCAGCAACCCGGGACAGGGACTTGGCTACACCTTC
TRBV5-1	NA	TRBJ2-5	NA	CASSSPAGPPQETQYF	TGCGCCAGCAGCAGTCCGGCAGGACCCCCCCAAGAGACCCAGTACTTC
TRBV28	NA	TRBJ1-1	NA	CASSFPGGGEENTEAFF	TGTGCCAGCAGTTTCCCAGGAGGGGGGGAAGAGAACACTGAAGCTTTCTTT